This T cell receptor beta chain came from a study of CD8+CD57+ T cells in acquired aplastic anemia. Study-wide results and caveats: There were roughly 28 CD8+ CDR3 sequences that occurred in both patients and controls.

CD8+CD57+ cell expansion, shown by flow cytometry, had occurred in the patients selected for sequencing. Patients had received no therapy at the time of blood sampling. CDR3 and TCR beta VDJ profiling relied on a genomic DNA template. In TCRdb, the reads were re-called with MiXCR into one record per CDR3 protein. The sample lists about 180,000 distinct CDR3 sequences, roughly 48% occurring once. V was cut by 1 base and J by 3 bases, with 3 bases left in between. Germline values: CDR1 SQVTM, CDR2 ANQGSEA. This CDR3 region has 11 residues. As concerns this clonotype: Its antigen is undetermined.

The sequence derives from a human donor with aplastic anemia. The genes are TRBV29-1 and TRBJ1-1; D unresolved. The sample was sorted CD4+, CD8+, or CD8+CD57+ T cells (not recorded which) from PBMCs. The CDR3 coding sequence is TGCAGCGTTGAAGGTGACACTGAAGCTTTCTTT. Its translation: CSVEGDTEAFF.